Below are 12 T cell receptor beta chains sequenced from a single sample in a study of T-cell reconstitution after alpha-beta-depleted transplantation in children. Preparing the TCRbeta library involved the use of unique molecular identifiers. MiXCR, applied by TCRdb to the PCR reads, yields one record per CDR3 protein. The sample carries 500,000 or so distinct CDR3 sequences, 32% recorded once. Specimen: PBMCs from the stem cell graft donor, collected from the stem cell graft. The receptors stem from a human donor who donated a stem cell graft to a child with aplastic anemia.

The chain combines TRBV10-3 with TRBJ2-3, with D perhaps TRBD2 (6 bases). Germline V gene lookup returns CDR1 ENHRY and CDR2 SYGVKD. CDR3 length equals 16 residues. V was shortened by 7 bases and J by 4 bases, with 21 bases between the two germline ends. CDR3 bases: TGTGCCATCAAGGAGGGAGGCCCTGCAGCCGCAGATACGCAGTATTTT. As protein: CAIKEGGPAAADTQYF.

The V call is TRBV29-1, the J call TRBJ2-3; unclear D gene. The ends were cut back, 5 bases at V and 11 bases at J, with 11 bases in the middle. The CDR3 has 10 amino acids. The germline CDR1 and CDR2 sequences are SQVTM and ANQGSEA. CDR3 region: CSVYLWGQYF. The CDR3 DNA is TGCAGCGTTTATCTTTGGGGGCAGTATTTT.

The rearrangement joins TRBV20-1 to TRBJ2-1; TRBD2 agrees at 8 bases. The CDR3 totals 14 residues. Trimming cost V 0 bases and J 4 bases; bases outside gene matches: 2. From germline, CDR1 is DFQATT and CDR2 SNEGSKA (reference sequence). In nucleotides, the CDR3 is TGCAGTGCTAGAGAAGCGGGAGAGTACAATGAGCAGTTCTTC. It encodes CSAREAGEYNEQFF.

The sample holds a few counts of this clonotype. The rearrangement links TRBV29-1 to TRBJ1-5; possible D gene TRBD1, 5 bases. V was clipped by 4 bases and J by 14 bases, with 15 bases between them. The CDR3 loop spans 11 amino acids. Germline values: CDR1 SQVTM, CDR2 ANQGSEA. The CDR3 reads CSVVTNRGEHF. Written as DNA, the CDR3 is TGCAGCGTTGTGACAAATCGAGGGGAGCATTTT.

This chain links TRBV19 with TRBJ2-2; D gene uncertain. Germline-derived CDR1 and CDR2 are LNHDA and SQIVND (reference sequence). V dropped 3 bases and J dropped 8 bases, with 13 bases sitting between them. This CDR3 has 14 amino acids. CDR3 region: CASSIAGVVGELFF. As DNA, the CDR3 is TGTGCCAGTAGTATCGCTGGAGTAGTGGGGGAGCTGTTTTTT.

The J gene is TRBJ1-6, the V gene TRBV10-3, with D perhaps matching TRBD1 (6 bases). In germline, CDR1 is ENHRY, CDR2 SYGVKD. Trimming left V 2 bases short and J 7 bases short, with 12 bases between. The CDR3 is 15 residues long. CDR3 amino acids: CAISEAQGRNSPLHF. Here the CDR3 DNA reads TGTGCCATCAGTGAGGCCCAGGGGAGAAATTCACCCCTCCACTTT.

A single count supports this clonotype. This chain links TRBV29-1 with TRBJ2-3; the match to TRBD2 covers 9 bases. The germline V gene encodes CDR1 SQVTM and CDR2 ANQGSEA. The CDR3 covers 13 residues. Trimming took 1 base from V and 13 from J; bases not matched to a gene: 9. In DNA form, the CDR3 reads TGCAGCGTTGAAGGGCTAGCGGGAACAGGGAAGTATTTT. Encoded protein: CSVEGLAGTGKYF.

The V gene is TRBV12-3 or TRBV12-4, the J gene TRBJ1-5; possibly TRBD1 for D (5 bases). This CDR3 is built from 14 residues. With 7 bases removed from V and 3 bases from J, the gap between germline ends came to 13 bases. The CDR3 here is CASMARVTNQPQHF. CDR3 DNA sequence: TGTGCCAGCATGGCCAGGGTTACCAATCAGCCCCAGCATTTT.

V usage is TRBV20-1 and J usage is TRBJ2-4; TRBD2 aligns across 12 bases. Looked up from germline, CDR1 is DFQATT and CDR2 is SNEGSKA (reference sequence). J lost 8 bases, V lost 3 bases, and 11 bases had no gene match. CDR3 length: 16 amino acids. CDR3 coding DNA: TGCAGTGCTAGTGGCGCGGGACTAGCGGGTCCGTACATTCAGTACTTC. Translating it yields CSASGAGLAGPYIQYF.

This clonotype was observed a few times. The chain has TRBV4-2 and TRBJ2-1; D remains unclear. Trimming stripped 0 bases from V and 4 bases from J, with 19 bases between. Germline loops: CDR1 LGHNA, CDR2 YNFKEQ. The CDR3 covers 18 residues. CDR3 loop: CASSQDLSASSEYNEQFF. CDR3 bases: TGTGCCAGCAGCCAAGATCTCTCGGCCTCCAGCGAGTACAATGAGCAGTTCTTC.

The table lists this clonotype with a few counts. J is TRBJ1-1 and V is TRBV20-1; 7 bases line up with TRBD1. From germline, CDR1 is DFQATT and CDR2 SNEGSKA (reference sequence). V was clipped by 5 bases and J by 1 base; unmatched bases: 7. There are 14 residues in the CDR3. CDR3 bases: TGCAGTGCTCTTTCAGGGGGAGCGAACACTGAAGCTTTCTTT. Protein: CSALSGGANTEAFF.

This clonotype was detected only a few times. This chain uses TRBV7-2 with TRBJ1-2; 7 bases agree with TRBD1. Germline V gives CDR1 SGHTA, CDR2 FQGNSA. The V and J ends lost 5 bases and 0 bases, in that order; junction bases with no gene match: 6. The CDR3 contains 15 residues. CDR3 nucleotide sequence: TGTGCCAGCAGCGCCTCCCAGGGGGCTAACTATGGCTACACCTTC. Protein: CASSASQGANYGYTF.